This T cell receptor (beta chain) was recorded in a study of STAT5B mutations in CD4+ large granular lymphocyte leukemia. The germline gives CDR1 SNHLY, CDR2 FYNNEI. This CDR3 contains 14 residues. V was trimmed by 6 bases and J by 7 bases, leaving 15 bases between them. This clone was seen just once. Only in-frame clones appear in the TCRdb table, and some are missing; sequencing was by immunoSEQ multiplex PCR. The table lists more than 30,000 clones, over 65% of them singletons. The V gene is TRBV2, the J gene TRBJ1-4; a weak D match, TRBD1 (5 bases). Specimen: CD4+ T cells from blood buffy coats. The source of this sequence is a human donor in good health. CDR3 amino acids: CASSLGGAVEKLFF. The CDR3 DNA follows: TGTGCCAGCAGCTTGGGAGGGGCGGTTGAAAAACTGTTTTTT.